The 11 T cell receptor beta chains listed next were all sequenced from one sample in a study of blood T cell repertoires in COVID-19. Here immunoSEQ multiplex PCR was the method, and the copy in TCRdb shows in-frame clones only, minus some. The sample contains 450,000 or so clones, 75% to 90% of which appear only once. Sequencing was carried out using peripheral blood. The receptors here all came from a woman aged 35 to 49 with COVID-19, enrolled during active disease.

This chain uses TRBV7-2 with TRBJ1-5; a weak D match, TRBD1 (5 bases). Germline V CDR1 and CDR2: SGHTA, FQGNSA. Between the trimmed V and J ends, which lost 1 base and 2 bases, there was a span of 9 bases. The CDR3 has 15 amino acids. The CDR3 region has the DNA TGTGCCAGCAGCTTAGAGGGGTACGGCAATCAGCCCCAGCATTTT. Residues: CASSLEGYGNQPQHF. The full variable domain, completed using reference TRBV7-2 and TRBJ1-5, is GAGVSQSPSNKVTEKGKDVELRCDPISGHTALYWYRQSLGQGLEFLIYFQGNSAPDKSGLPSDRFSAERTGGSVSTLTIQRTQQEDSAVYLCASSLEGYGNQPQHFGDGTRLSIL.

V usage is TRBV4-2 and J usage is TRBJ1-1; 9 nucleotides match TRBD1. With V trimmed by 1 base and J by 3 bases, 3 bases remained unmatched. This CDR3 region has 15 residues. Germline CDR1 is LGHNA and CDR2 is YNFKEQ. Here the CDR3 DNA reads TGTGCCAGCAGCCAAGGGGGACAGGGAGACACTGAAGCTTTCTTT. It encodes CASSQGGQGDTEAFF.

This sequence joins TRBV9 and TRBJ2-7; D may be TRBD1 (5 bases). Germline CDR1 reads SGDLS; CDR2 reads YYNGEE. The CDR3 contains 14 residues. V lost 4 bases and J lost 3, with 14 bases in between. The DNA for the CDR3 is TGTGCCAGCAGCTCCCCAGGGTTCGGCTACGAGCAGTACTTC. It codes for CASSSPGFGYEQYF.

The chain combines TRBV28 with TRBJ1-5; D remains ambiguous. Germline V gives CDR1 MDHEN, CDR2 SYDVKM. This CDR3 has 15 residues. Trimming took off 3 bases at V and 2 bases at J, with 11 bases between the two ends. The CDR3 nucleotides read TGTGCCAGCAGTTTTCGGGTTAGCGGCAATCAGCCCCAGCATTTT. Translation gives CASSFRVSGNQPQHF. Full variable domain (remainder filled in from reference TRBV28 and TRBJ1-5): DVKVTQSSRYLVKRTGEKVFLECVQDMDHENMFWYRQDPGLGLRLIYFSYDVKMKEKGDIPEGYSVSREKKERFSLILESASTNQTSMYLCASSFRVSGNQPQHFGDGTRLSIL.

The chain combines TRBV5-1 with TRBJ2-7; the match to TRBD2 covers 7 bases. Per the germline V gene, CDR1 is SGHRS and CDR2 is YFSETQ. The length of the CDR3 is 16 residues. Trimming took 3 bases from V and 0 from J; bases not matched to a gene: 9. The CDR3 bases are TGCGCCAGCAGCTGGGGGGGGACCCGGAGCTCCTACGAGCAGTACTTC. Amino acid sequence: CASSWGGTRSSYEQYF.

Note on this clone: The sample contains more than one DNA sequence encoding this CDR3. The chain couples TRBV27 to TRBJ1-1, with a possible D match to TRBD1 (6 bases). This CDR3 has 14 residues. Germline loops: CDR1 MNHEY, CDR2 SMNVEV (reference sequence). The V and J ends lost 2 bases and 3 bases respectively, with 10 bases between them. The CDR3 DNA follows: TGTGCCAGCAGTTTAACCAGGGGAGACACTGAAGCTTTCTTT. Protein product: CASSLTRGDTEAFF.

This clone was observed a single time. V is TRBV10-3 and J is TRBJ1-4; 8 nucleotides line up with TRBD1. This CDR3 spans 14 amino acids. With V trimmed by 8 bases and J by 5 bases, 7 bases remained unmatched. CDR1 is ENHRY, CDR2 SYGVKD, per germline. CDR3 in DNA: TGTGCCATCGCACCGGGACAGGCCAATGAAAAACTGTTTTTT. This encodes CAIAPGQANEKLFF.

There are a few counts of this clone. Here the CDR3 reads CASSVPMDRGHWNTEAFF. CDR3 in DNA: TGCGCCAGCAGCGTACCGATGGACAGGGGCCACTGGAACACTGAAGCTTTCTTT. The rearrangement uses TRBV5-1 and TRBJ1-1; 9 nucleotides agree with TRBD1. The V gene end was trimmed by 4 bases and the J gene end by 1 base; junction bases not matched to a gene: 14. The CDR3 runs 18 residues. Germline V gene sequence: CDR1 SGHRS, CDR2 YFSETQ.

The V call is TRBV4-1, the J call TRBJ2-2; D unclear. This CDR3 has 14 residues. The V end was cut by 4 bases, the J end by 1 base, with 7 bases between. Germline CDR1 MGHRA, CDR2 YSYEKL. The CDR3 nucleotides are TGCGCCAGCAGCCCGATAGTGAACACCGGGGAGCTGTTTTTT. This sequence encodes CASSPIVNTGELFF.

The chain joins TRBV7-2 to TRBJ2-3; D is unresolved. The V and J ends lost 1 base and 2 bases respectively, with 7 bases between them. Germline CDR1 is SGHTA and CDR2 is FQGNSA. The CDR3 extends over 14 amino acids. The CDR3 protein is CASSLGRPTDTQYF. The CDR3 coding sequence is TGTGCCAGCAGCTTAGGCAGGCCCACAGATACGCAGTATTTT.

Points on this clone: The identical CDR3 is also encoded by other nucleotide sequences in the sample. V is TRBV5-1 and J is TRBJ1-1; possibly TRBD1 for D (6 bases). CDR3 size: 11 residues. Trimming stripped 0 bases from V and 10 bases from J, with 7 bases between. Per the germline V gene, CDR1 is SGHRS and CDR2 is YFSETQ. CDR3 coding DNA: TGCGCCAGCAGCTTGGAAGGGGGAGCTTTCTTT. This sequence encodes CASSLEGGAFF.